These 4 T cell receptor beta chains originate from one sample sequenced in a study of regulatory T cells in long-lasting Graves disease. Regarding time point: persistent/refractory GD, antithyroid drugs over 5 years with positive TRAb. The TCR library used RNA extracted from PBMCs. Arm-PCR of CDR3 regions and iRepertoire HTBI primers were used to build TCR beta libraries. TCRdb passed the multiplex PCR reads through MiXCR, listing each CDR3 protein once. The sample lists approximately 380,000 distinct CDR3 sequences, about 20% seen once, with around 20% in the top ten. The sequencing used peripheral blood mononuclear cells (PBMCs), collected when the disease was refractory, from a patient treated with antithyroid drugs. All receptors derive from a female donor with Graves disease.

CDR3 loop: CSVEQGPYGYTF. The CDR3 nucleotides read TGCAGCGTCGAACAGGGCCCGTATGGCTACACCTTC. The chain is built from TRBV29-1 and TRBJ1-2, with D perhaps matching TRBD1 (6 bases). The CDR3 spans 12 residues. Trimming stripped 6 bases from V and 5 bases from J, with 13 bases between. Germline values: CDR1 SQVTM, CDR2 ANQGSEA. Full variable domain (remainder filled in from reference TRBV29-1 and TRBJ1-2): SAVISQKPSRDICQRGTSLTIQCQVDSQVTMMFWYRQQPGQSLTLIATANQGSEATYESGFVIDKFPISRPNLTFSTLTVSNMSPEDSSIYLCSVEQGPYGYTFGSGTRLTVV.

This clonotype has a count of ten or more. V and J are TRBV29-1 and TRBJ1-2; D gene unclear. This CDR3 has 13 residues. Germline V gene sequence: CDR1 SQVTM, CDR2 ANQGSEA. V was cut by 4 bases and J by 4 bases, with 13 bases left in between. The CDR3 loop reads CSVAFAGFYGYTF. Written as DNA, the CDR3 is TGCAGCGTTGCATTCGCAGGATTCTATGGCTACACCTTC. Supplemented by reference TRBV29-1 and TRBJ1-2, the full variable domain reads SAVISQKPSRDICQRGTSLTIQCQVDSQVTMMFWYRQQPGQSLTLIATANQGSEATYESGFVIDKFPISRPNLTFSTLTVSNMSPEDSSIYLCSVAFAGFYGYTFGSGTRLTVV.

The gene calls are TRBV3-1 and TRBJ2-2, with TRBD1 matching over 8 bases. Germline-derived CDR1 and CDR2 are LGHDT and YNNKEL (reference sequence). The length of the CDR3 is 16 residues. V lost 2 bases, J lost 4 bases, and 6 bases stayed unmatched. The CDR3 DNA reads TGTGCCAGCAGCCAAACGACAGGGGAGAGCACCGGGGAGCTGTTTTTT. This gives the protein CASSQTTGESTGELFF.

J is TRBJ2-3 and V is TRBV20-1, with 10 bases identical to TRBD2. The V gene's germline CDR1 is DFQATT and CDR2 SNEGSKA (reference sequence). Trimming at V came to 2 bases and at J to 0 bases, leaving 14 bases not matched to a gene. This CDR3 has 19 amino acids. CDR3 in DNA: TGCAGTGCTAGATGGGGGTCTAGCGGGAGTTCTATTAGCACAGATACGCAGTATTTT. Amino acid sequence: CSARWGSSGSSISTDTQYF.